These 5 T cell receptor beta chains share one sample of origin, sequenced in a study of blood T cells in healthy people across ages. A second roughly 7 to 12 cycle PCR used barcoded and J-beta primers. Via MiXCR, TCRdb re-called the 5' RACE reads, giving one row per CDR3 protein. The sample holds 780,000 or so distinct CDR3 sequences; approximately 25% are singletons and the top ten take approximately 3.7%. The same data also went into a second study, on T cells of mothers and their children.

Sequencing used blood. These receptors came from a boy between 10 and 17 years old in good health.

DNA of the CDR3: TGCAGTGCGAAACCTAGCGGGAGGGTACAAGAGACCCAGTACTTC. Translating it yields CSAKPSGRVQETQYF. This sequence joins TRBV20-1 and TRBJ2-5; 12 bases match TRBD2. Per germline, CDR1 DFQATT and CDR2 SNEGSKA (reference sequence). V lost 6 bases, J lost 2 bases, and 7 bases stayed unmatched. This CDR3 has 15 residues.

In this sample, this clonotype turned up a few times. The chain carries TRBV20-1 and TRBJ2-3, with 7 bases lining up with TRBD2. Losses at the gene ends were 0 bases for V and 2 bases for J; bases not matched to a gene: 14. Germline CDR1 DFQATT, CDR2 SNEGSKA (reference sequence). The CDR3 is 18 amino acids. CDR3 in amino acids: CSARDLSPSGVDTDTQYF. In DNA form, the CDR3 reads TGCAGTGCTAGAGATCTTTCCCCAAGCGGGGTCGACACAGATACGCAGTATTTT.

The rearrangement links TRBV12-3 or TRBV12-4 to TRBJ2-1; 8 bases fit TRBD1. V dropped 6 bases and J dropped 8; count of bases not matched to a gene: 3. The CDR3 extends over 12 amino acids. CDR3 loop: CASSVTGDEQFF. The CDR3 bases are TGTGCCAGCAGCGTGACAGGGGATGAGCAGTTCTTC.

This clonotype was recorded a few times. This chain connects TRBV12-3 or TRBV12-4 to TRBJ2-4; 8 bases line up with TRBD1. The CDR3 is 22 amino acids. Trimming removed 6 bases from V and 3 bases from J; junction bases left unmatched: 28. Here the CDR3 DNA reads TGTGCCAGCAGCCTGTCCCCCTTCGACAGGGGCCTTGCCGCCCTCAACAAAAACATTCAGTACTTC. This codes for CASSLSPFDRGLAALNKNIQYF.

This clonotype was detected only a few times. This chain uses TRBV2 with TRBJ1-1; 8 bases agree with TRBD1. Losses at the gene ends were 8 bases for V and 4 bases for J; bases not matched to a gene: 3. This CDR3 has 12 residues. Germline V lookup: CDR1 SNHLY, CDR2 FYNNEI. The CDR3 sequence: CASLDRVTEAFF. The CDR3, as DNA: TGTGCCAGCTTGGACAGGGTCACTGAAGCTTTCTTT.